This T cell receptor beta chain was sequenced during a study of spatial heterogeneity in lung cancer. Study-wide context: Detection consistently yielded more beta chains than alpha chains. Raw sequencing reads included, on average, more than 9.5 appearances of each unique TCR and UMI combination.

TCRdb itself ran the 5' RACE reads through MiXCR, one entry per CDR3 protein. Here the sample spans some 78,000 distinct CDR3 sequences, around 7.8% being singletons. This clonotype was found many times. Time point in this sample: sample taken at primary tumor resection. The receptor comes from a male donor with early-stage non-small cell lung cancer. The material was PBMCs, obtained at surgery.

The CDR3 bases are TGTGCCAGTAGTCAAAACAGTCAAGAGACCCAGTACTTC. It codes for CASSQNSQETQYF. The rearrangement uses TRBV19 and TRBJ2-5; D call uncertain. The CDR3 consists of 13 residues. Germline assignment: CDR1 LNHDA and CDR2 SQIVND (reference sequence). The germline V and J ends were trimmed by 5 bases and 2 bases, with 9 bases remaining between them.